This TCR beta chain was obtained from a study of blood T cells in healthy people across ages. The second PCR ran about 6 to 11 cycles with a sample-barcoded 5' primer and J-beta primers. Via MiXCR, TCRdb re-called the 5' RACE reads, giving one row per CDR3 protein. The repertoire holds about a million distinct CDR3 sequences, with under 50% as singletons. The germline gives CDR1 MNHEY, CDR2 SMNVEV (reference sequence). This CDR3 spans 16 amino acids. V shed 5 bases and J shed 6 bases, with 21 bases lying between them. The sample comprised blood. This rearrangement joins TRBV27 to TRBJ2-3; a possible D gene is TRBD1 (5 bases). The receptor's source is a man aged 30 to 39 in good health. The CDR3 is CASSPLGRGQGDTQYF. DNA of the CDR3: TGTGCCAGCAGTCCGCTCGGTCGCGGTCAGGGTGATACGCAGTATTTT.